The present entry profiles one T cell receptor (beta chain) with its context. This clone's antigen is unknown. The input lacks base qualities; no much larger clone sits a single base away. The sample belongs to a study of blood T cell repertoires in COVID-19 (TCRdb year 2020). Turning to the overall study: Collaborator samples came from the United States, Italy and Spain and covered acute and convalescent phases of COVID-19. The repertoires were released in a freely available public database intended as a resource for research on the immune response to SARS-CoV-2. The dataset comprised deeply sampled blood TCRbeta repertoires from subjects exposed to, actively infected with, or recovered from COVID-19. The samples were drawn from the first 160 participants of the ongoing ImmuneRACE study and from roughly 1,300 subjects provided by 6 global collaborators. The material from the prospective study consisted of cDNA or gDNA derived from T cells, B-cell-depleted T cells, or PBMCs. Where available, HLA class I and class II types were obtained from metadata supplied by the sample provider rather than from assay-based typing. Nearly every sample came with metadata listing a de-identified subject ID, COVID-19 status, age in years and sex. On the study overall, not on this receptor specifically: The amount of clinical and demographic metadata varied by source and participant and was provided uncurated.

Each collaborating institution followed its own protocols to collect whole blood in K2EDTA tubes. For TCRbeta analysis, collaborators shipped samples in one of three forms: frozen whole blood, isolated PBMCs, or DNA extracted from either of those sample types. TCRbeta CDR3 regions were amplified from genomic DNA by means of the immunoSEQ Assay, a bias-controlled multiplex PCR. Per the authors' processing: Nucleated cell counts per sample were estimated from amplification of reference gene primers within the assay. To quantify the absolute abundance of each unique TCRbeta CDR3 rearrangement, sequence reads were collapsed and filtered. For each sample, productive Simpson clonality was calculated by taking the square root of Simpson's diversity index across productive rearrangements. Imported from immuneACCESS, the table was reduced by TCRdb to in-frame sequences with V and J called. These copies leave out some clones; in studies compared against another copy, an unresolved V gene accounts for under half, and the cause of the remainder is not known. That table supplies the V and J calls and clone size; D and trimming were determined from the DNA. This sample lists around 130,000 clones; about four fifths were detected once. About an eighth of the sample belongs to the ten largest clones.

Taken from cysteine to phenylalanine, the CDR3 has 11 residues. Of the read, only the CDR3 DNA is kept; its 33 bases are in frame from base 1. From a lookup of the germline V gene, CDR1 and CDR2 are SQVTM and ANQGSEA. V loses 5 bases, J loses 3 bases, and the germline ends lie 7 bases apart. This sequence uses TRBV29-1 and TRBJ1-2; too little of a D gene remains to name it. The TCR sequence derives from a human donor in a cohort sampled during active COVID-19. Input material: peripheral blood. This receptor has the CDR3 CSVPQDYGYTF. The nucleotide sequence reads TGCAGCGTTCCACAAGACTATGGCTACACCTTC. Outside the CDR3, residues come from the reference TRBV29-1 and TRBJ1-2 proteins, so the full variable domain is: SAVISQKPSRDICQRGTSLTIQCQVDSQVTMMFWYRQQPGQSLTLIATANQGSEATYESGFVIDKFPISRPNLTFSTLTVSNMSPEDSSIYLCSVPQDYGYTFGSGTRLTVV.